The 2 T cell receptor beta chains reported below all come from one sample, sequenced in a study of early stage breast cancer tumors. Data came from immunoSEQ multiplex PCR; TCRdb stores just in-frame clones and leaves some out. The data show roughly 56,000 clones, with over 65% seen just once and around 3.7% held by the top ten. Source material: blood. The receptors stem from a person aged 25-39 years with breast cancer.

This sequence joins TRBV7-8 and TRBJ1-5, with D maybe TRBD1 (5 bases). The germline V and J ends were trimmed by 6 bases and 4 bases, with 22 bases remaining between them. The germline V gene encodes CDR1 SGHVS and CDR2 FQNEAQ. CDR3 length: 17 residues. CDR3 nucleotide sequence: TGTGCCAGCAGTCTCCGGGGACCCAATATGGTAAATCAGCCCCAGCATTTT. The encoded protein is CASSLRGPNMVNQPQHF.

This clone has just a few counts. The chain joins TRBV19 to TRBJ1-2; D might be TRBD1 (5 bases). CDR1 is LNHDA, CDR2 SQIVND, per germline (reference sequence). This CDR3 contains 13 residues. The ends were cut back, 7 bases at V and 4 bases at J, with 13 bases in the middle. As DNA, the CDR3 is TGTGCCAGTACCCTTACAGGTCCCTATGGCTACACCTTC. Its protein product is CASTLTGPYGYTF.